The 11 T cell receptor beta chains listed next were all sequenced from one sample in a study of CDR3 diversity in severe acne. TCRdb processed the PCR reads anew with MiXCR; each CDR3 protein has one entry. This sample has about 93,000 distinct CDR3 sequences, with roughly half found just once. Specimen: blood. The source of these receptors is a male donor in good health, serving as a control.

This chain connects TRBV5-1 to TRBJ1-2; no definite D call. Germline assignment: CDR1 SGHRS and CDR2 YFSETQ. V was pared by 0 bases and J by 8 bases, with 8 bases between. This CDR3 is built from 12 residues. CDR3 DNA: TGCGCCAGCAGCTTGGGGGCGCCCGGCTACACCTTC. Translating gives CASSLGAPGYTF.

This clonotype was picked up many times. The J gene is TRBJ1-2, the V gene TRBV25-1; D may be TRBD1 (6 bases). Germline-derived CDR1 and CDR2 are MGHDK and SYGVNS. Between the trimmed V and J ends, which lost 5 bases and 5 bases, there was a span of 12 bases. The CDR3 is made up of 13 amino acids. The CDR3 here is CASSRGQSYGYTF. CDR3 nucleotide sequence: TGTGCCAGCAGTCGGGGGCAGAGTTATGGCTACACCTTC.

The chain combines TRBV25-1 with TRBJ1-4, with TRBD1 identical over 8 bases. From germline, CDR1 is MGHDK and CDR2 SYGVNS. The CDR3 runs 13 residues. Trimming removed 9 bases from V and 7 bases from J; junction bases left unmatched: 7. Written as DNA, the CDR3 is TGTGCCAGTCAGGGGACAGGAGTTGAAAAACTGTTTTTT. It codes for CASQGTGVEKLFF.

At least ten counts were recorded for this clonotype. The CDR3 here is CATSQRTSDVNEQFF. In DNA form, the CDR3 reads TGTGCCACCAGCCAGAGGACTAGCGATGTAAATGAGCAGTTCTTC. The rearrangement joins TRBV6-4 to TRBJ2-1; 9 bases map to TRBD2. Germline V gene sequence: CDR1 MRHNA, CDR2 SNTAGT. The trim removed 10 bases at V and 7 bases at J, leaving 14 bases unmatched. CDR3 length: 15 residues.

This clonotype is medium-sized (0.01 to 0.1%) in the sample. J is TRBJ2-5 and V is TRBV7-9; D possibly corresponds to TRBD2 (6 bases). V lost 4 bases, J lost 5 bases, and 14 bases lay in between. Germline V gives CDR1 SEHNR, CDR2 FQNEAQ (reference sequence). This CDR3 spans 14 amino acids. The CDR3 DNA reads TGTGCCAGCAGCTCCCCCTGGGGGGAGGAGACCCAGTACTTC. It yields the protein CASSSPWGEETQYF.

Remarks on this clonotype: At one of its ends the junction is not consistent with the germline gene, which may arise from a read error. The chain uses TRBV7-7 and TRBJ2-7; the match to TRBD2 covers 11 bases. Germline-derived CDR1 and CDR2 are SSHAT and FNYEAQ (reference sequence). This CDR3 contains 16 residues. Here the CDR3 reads CASSLGGLAAYNEQYF. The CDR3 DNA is TGTGCTAGCAGCTTAGGGGGACTAGCGGCGTACAATGAGCAGTACTTC.

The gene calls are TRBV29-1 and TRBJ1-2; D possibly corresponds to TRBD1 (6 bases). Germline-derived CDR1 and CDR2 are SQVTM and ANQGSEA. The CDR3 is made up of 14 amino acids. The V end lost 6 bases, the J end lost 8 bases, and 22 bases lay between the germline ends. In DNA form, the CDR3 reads TGCAGCGTGGAACCCGGACAGACAGCACAAGGCTACACCTTC. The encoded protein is CSVEPGQTAQGYTF.

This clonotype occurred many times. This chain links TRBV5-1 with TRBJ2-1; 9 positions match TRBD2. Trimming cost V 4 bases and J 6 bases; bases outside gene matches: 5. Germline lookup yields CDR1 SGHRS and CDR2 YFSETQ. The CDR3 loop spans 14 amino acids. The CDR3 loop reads CASSPGGRANEQFF. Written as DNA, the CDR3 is TGCGCCAGCAGCCCCGGCGGGAGGGCCAATGAGCAGTTCTTC.

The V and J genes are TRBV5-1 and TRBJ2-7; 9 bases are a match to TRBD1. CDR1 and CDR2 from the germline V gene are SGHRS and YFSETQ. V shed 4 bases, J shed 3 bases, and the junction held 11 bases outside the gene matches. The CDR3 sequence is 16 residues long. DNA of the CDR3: TGCGCCAGCAGCGACTTCCCGGGACAGGGCCACTACGAGCAGTACTTC. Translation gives CASSDFPGQGHYEQYF.

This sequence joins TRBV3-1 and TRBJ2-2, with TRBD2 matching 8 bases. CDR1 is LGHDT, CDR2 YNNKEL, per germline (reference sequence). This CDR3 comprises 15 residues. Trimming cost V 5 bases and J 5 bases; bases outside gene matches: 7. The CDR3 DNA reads TGTGCCAGCAGCACCGGGACTAGAGGGACCGGGGAGCTGTTTTTT. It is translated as CASSTGTRGTGELFF.

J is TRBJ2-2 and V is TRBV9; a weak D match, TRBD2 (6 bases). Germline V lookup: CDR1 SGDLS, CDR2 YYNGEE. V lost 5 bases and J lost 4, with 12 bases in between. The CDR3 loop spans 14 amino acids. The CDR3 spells CASRVQLATGELFF. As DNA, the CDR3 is TGTGCCAGCAGGGTACAACTAGCCACCGGGGAGCTGTTTTTT.